The source of this T cell receptor beta chain is a study of neurological immune-mediated disorders. This CDR3 has 16 amino acids. The J segment lost 7 bases and the V segment lost 6 bases, leaving 14 bases of the junction unmatched. The germline V gene has CDR1 MDHEN and CDR2 SYDVKM. TCRdb re-called the 5' RACE reads through MiXCR, storing one row per CDR3 protein. There are under 45,000 distinct CDR3 sequences in the sample; approximately 11% occur only once, and over 0.95% lies in the top ten. This clonotype occurred many times. The V gene is TRBV28, the J gene TRBJ2-5; 10 nucleotides align to TRBD2. Specimen: PBMCs. This receptor was obtained from a female donor in good health. The CDR3 coding sequence is TGTGCCAGCAGCCCTTGGTCTAGCGGGGGCCTAGGGACCCAGTACTTC. Translation: CASSPWSSGGLGTQYF.